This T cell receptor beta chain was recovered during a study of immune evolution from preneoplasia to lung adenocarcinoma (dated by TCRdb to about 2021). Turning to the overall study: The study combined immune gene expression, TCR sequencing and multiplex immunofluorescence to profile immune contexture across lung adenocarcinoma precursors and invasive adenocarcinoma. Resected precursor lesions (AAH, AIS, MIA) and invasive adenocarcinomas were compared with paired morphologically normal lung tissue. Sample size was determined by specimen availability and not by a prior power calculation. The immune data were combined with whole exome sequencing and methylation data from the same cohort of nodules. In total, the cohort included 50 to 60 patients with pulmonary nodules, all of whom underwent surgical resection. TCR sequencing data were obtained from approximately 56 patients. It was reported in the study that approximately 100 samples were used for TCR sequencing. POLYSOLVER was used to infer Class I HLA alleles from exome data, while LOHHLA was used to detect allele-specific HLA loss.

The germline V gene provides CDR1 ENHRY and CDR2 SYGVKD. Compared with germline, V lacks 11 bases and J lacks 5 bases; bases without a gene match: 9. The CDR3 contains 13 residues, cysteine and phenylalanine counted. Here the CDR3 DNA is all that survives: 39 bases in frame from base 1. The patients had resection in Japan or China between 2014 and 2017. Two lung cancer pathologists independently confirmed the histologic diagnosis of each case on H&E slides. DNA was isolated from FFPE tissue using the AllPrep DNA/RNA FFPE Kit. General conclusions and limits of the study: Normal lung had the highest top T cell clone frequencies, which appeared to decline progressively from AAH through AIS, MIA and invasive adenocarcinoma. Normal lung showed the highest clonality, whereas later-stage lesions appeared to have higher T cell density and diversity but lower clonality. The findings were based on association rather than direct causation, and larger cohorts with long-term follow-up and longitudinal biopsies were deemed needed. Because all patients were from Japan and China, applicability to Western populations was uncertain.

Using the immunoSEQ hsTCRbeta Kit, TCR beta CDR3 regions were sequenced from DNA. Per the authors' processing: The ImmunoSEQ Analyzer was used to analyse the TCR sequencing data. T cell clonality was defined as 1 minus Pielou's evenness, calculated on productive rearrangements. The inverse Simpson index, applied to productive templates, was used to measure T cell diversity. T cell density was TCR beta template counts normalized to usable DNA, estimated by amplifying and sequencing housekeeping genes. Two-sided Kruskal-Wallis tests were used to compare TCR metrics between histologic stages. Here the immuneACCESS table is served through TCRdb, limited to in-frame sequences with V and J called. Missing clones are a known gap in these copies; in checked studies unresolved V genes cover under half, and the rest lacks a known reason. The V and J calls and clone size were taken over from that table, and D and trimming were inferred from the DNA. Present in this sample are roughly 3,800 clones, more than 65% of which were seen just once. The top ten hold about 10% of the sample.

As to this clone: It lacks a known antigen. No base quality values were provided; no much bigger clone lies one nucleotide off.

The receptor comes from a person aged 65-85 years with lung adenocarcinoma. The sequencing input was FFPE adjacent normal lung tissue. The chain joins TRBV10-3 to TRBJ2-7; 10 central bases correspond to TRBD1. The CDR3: CAGSGQGEDEQYF. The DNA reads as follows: TGTGCCGGTAGTGGACAGGGGGAGGACGAGCAGTACTTC.